This is a list of T cell receptor beta chains from one sample in a study of cytomegalovirus exposure and HLA in healthy donors. Method: immunoSEQ multiplex PCR; TCRdb's copy keeps in-frame clones and lacks some. The sample contains some 89,000 clones, 85% of which appear only once. Sequenced input: PBMCs. The receptors were sampled from a man aged 35-49 years in good health and CMV-seropositive. Each CDR3 is given with its conserved first and last residue. D genes are given only for firm matches. Size is stated for part of the rows, as once, few or many counts, or as a class when the clone is expanded.

j_gene: TRBJ2-7; v_gene: TRBV7-9; abundance: NA; d_gene: TRBD1; len: 17; CDR3nt: TGTGCCAGCAGCGCCGGCCTCGACAGGGGGCCATTCTACGAGCAGTACTTC; CDR3aa: CASSAGLDRGPFYEQYF
j_gene: TRBJ2-7; v_gene: TRBV7-2; abundance: NA; d_gene: TRBD2; len: 14; CDR3nt: TGTGCCAGCAGTCTCCCAGCGGGGTCCTACGAGCAGTACTTC; CDR3aa: CASSLPAGSYEQYF
j_gene: TRBJ1-2; v_gene: TRBV4-1; abundance: few; d_gene: TRBD1; len: 15; CDR3nt: TGCGCCAGCAGCCAAGAGGGGGGACAGAACTATGGCTACACCTTC; CDR3aa: CASSQEGGQNYGYTF
j_gene: TRBJ1-3; v_gene: TRBV19; abundance: NA; d_gene: NA; len: 14; CDR3nt: TGTGCCAGTAGTATTATTCAGGGAGGAAACACCATATATTTT; CDR3aa: CASSIIQGGNTIYF
j_gene: TRBJ2-2; v_gene: TRBV5-5; abundance: NA; d_gene: TRBD1; len: 14; CDR3nt: TGTGCCAGCAGCTGGACAGGGGACTCCGGGGAGCTGTTTTTT; CDR3aa: CASSWTGDSGELFF
j_gene: TRBJ2-7; v_gene: TRBV2; abundance: NA; d_gene: TRBD2; len: 15; CDR3nt: TGTGCCAGCAGGACCTCTAGCGGGAGTTCCTACGAGCAGTACTTC; CDR3aa: CASRTSSGSSYEQYF
j_gene: TRBJ1-2; v_gene: TRBV6-1; abundance: NA; d_gene: TRBD1; len: 14; CDR3nt: TGTGCCAGCAGAGATCCGGGACAGTCGGGTGGCTACACCTTC; CDR3aa: CASRDPGQSGGYTF
j_gene: TRBJ1-3; v_gene: TRBV10-3; abundance: once; d_gene: NA; len: 14; CDR3nt: TGTGCCATCAGTTCCCCTGCGGAGTGGGACACCATATATTTT; CDR3aa: CAISSPAEWDTIYF
j_gene: TRBJ2-7; v_gene: TRBV5-1; abundance: NA; d_gene: TRBD1; len: 15; CDR3nt: TGCGCCAGCAGCTTGGGACAGGGGGAACTCTACGAGCAGTACTTC; CDR3aa: CASSLGQGELYEQYF
j_gene: TRBJ1-3; v_gene: TRBV7-8; abundance: NA; d_gene: NA; len: 15; CDR3nt: TGTGCCAGCAGCTTAAATTTACACTCTGGAAACACCATATATTTT; CDR3aa: CASSLNLHSGNTIYF
j_gene: TRBJ1-1; v_gene: TRBV15; abundance: NA; d_gene: TRBD1; len: 15; CDR3nt: TGTGCCACCAGCGCTCTAACAGGGGGCGTCACTGAAGCTTTCTTT; CDR3aa: CATSALTGGVTEAFF
j_gene: TRBJ2-1; v_gene: TRBV18; abundance: NA; d_gene: NA; len: 14; CDR3nt: TGTGCCAGCGGACGGGACACGAAATACAATGAGCAGTTCTTC; CDR3aa: CASGRDTKYNEQFF
j_gene: TRBJ1-3; v_gene: TRBV28; abundance: NA; d_gene: TRBD1; len: 14; CDR3nt: TGTGCCAGCAGTCTGACAGGGGGCGAAAACACCATATATTTT; CDR3aa: CASSLTGGENTIYF
j_gene: TRBJ2-7; v_gene: TRBV9; abundance: NA; d_gene: TRBD2; len: 18; CDR3nt: TGTGCCAGCAGCGTAGGCCCCTCTCTGCGGGGGGGGCTCTACGAGCAGTACTTC; CDR3aa: CASSVGPSLRGGLYEQYF
j_gene: TRBJ1-3; v_gene: TRBV7-9; abundance: NA; d_gene: NA; len: 16; CDR3nt: TGTTCCAGCAGCTTAGCCCAGGGGATCTCTGGAAACACCATATATTTT; CDR3aa: CSSSLAQGISGNTIYF
j_gene: TRBJ2-7; v_gene: TRBV10-3; abundance: NA; d_gene: NA; len: 15; CDR3nt: TGTGCCATCAATTCGCGGGACGTCCCTGACTACGAGCAGTACTTC; CDR3aa: CAINSRDVPDYEQYF
j_gene: TRBJ1-6; v_gene: TRBV2; abundance: NA; d_gene: NA; len: 14; CDR3nt: TGTGCCAGCAGTGGAGGAGGGGCCCGTTCACCCCTCCACTTT; CDR3aa: CASSGGGARSPLHF
j_gene: TRBJ2-7; v_gene: TRBV18; abundance: NA; d_gene: NA; len: 14; CDR3nt: TGTGCCAGCTCACCAACAAGTTTGGGCGACGAGCAGTACTTC; CDR3aa: CASSPTSLGDEQYF
j_gene: TRBJ2-5; v_gene: TRBV7-6; abundance: NA; d_gene: NA; len: 14; CDR3nt: TGTGCCAGCAGCCCAGCGGGTCGACAAGAGACCCAGTACTTC; CDR3aa: CASSPAGRQETQYF
j_gene: TRBJ1-3; v_gene: TRBV4-1; abundance: NA; d_gene: NA; len: 17; CDR3nt: TGCGCCAGCAGCCATCAGGACAGACATATCTCTGGAAACACCATATATTTT; CDR3aa: CASSHQDRHISGNTIYF
j_gene: TRBJ1-2; v_gene: TRBV19; abundance: NA; d_gene: TRBD1; len: 15; CDR3nt: TGTGCCAGTACCCGACCGGGACAGGGGGCCTATGGCTACACCTTC; CDR3aa: CASTRPGQGAYGYTF
j_gene: TRBJ1-6; v_gene: TRBV9; abundance: NA; d_gene: NA; len: 15; CDR3nt: TGTGCCAGCAGCAGACTCGACAGCGACAATTCACCCCTCCACTTT; CDR3aa: CASSRLDSDNSPLHF
j_gene: TRBJ2-6; v_gene: TRBV7-8; abundance: NA; d_gene: TRBD1; len: 18; CDR3nt: TGTGCCAGCAGCGAAACCGGGACAGGGGGCTTTGGGGCCAACGTCCTGACTTTC; CDR3aa: CASSETGTGGFGANVLTF
j_gene: TRBJ2-7; v_gene: TRBV29-1; abundance: NA; d_gene: TRBD2; len: 12; CDR3nt: TGCAGCGTTGAGGGGGGGGGCTACGAGCAGTACTTC; CDR3aa: CSVEGGGYEQYF
j_gene: TRBJ2-7; v_gene: TRBV28; abundance: NA; d_gene: NA; len: 17; CDR3nt: TGTGCCAGCAGTTCAACCCCCCATGTGCGGAACTCCTACGAGCAGTACTTC; CDR3aa: CASSSTPHVRNSYEQYF
j_gene: TRBJ1-6; v_gene: TRBV12-5; abundance: NA; d_gene: NA; len: 16; CDR3nt: TGTGCTAGTGGTATCCGGGGGGCCACCTATAATTCACCCCTCCACTTT; CDR3aa: CASGIRGATYNSPLHF
j_gene: TRBJ1-2; v_gene: TRBV5-1; abundance: NA; d_gene: TRBD1; len: 15; CDR3nt: TGCGCCAGCAGCTTGTTCATTGGGACAGACTATGGCTACACCTTC; CDR3aa: CASSLFIGTDYGYTF
j_gene: TRBJ1-1; v_gene: TRBV6-4; abundance: NA; d_gene: NA; len: 14; CDR3nt: TGTGCCAGCAGCGTGGACATAGGGGATCCTGAAGCTTTCTTT; CDR3aa: CASSVDIGDPEAFF
j_gene: TRBJ2-4; v_gene: TRBV29-1; abundance: NA; d_gene: TRBD2; len: 15; CDR3nt: TGCAGCGTTGTTTTTCGAACCGGGACTAGTAACATTCAGTACTTC; CDR3aa: CSVVFRTGTSNIQYF
j_gene: TRBJ2-1; v_gene: TRBV29-1; abundance: NA; d_gene: TRBD2; len: 14; CDR3nt: TGCAGCGTTGGAAGTCTAGCGGGAGGAGGCGAGCAGTTCTTC; CDR3aa: CSVGSLAGGGEQFF
j_gene: TRBJ2-5; v_gene: TRBV7-6; abundance: NA; d_gene: NA; len: 13; CDR3nt: TGTGCCAGCAGCGAGGACAGCCAAGAGACCCAGTACTTC; CDR3aa: CASSEDSQETQYF
j_gene: TRBJ2-5; v_gene: TRBV18; abundance: NA; d_gene: TRBD2; len: 15; CDR3nt: TGTGCCAGCTCACGGACTAGCGGGAGCCAAGAGACCCAGTACTTC; CDR3aa: CASSRTSGSQETQYF
j_gene: TRBJ2-7; v_gene: TRBV6-4; abundance: NA; d_gene: NA; len: 9; CDR3nt: TGTGCATACTCCTACGAGCAGTACTTC; CDR3aa: CAYSYEQYF
j_gene: TRBJ2-1; v_gene: TRBV7-3; abundance: NA; d_gene: TRBD1; len: 16; CDR3nt: TGTGCCAGCAGCCCTTCCGGGACAGGGGTTTACAATGAGCAGTTCTTC; CDR3aa: CASSPSGTGVYNEQFF
j_gene: TRBJ2-3; v_gene: TRBV28; abundance: NA; d_gene: TRBD2; len: 15; CDR3nt: TGTGCCAGCAGTTTCCCTCAGCGGGGGACAGATACGCAGTATTTT; CDR3aa: CASSFPQRGTDTQYF
j_gene: TRBJ2-1; v_gene: TRBV19; abundance: NA; d_gene: TRBD1; len: 14; CDR3nt: TGTGCCAGTATTGAGTGGACAGGGGGAAATGAGCAGTTCTTC; CDR3aa: CASIEWTGGNEQFF
j_gene: TRBJ1-2; v_gene: TRBV6-1; abundance: NA; d_gene: NA; len: 15; CDR3nt: TGTGCCAGCGCCACGGTCGCGGGAACCCCCGGTGGCTACACCTTC; CDR3aa: CASATVAGTPGGYTF
j_gene: TRBJ1-2; v_gene: TRBV7-3; abundance: once; d_gene: TRBD1; len: 13; CDR3nt: TGTGCCAGCAGTCCCGGACAGGGCTATGGCTACACCTTC; CDR3aa: CASSPGQGYGYTF
j_gene: TRBJ2-7; v_gene: TRBV7-8; abundance: NA; d_gene: TRBD1; len: 15; CDR3nt: TGTGCCAGCAGCGTGACCGGGACAGGGGTCTACGAGCAGTACTTC; CDR3aa: CASSVTGTGVYEQYF
j_gene: TRBJ1-2; v_gene: TRBV6-5; abundance: NA; d_gene: TRBD1; len: 13; CDR3nt: TGTGCCAGCAGCTCGGACAGGCTGGTTGGCTACACCTTC; CDR3aa: CASSSDRLVGYTF
j_gene: TRBJ2-3; v_gene: TRBV25-1; abundance: NA; d_gene: TRBD2; len: 15; CDR3nt: TGTGCCAGCAGTTTATCTAGCGGGAGAAGGGATACGCAGTATTTT; CDR3aa: CASSLSSGRRDTQYF
j_gene: TRBJ1-2; v_gene: TRBV11-1; abundance: NA; d_gene: NA; len: 13; CDR3nt: TGTGCCAGCAGCTCTCCCGGGGGAAATGGCTACACCTTC; CDR3aa: CASSSPGGNGYTF
j_gene: TRBJ1-1; v_gene: TRBV29-1; abundance: NA; d_gene: TRBD1; len: 14; CDR3nt: TGCAGCGTTGTGCGGACAGGGGGCTTCACTGAAGCTTTCTTT; CDR3aa: CSVVRTGGFTEAFF
j_gene: TRBJ2-3; v_gene: TRBV5-1; abundance: NA; d_gene: TRBD2; len: 14; CDR3nt: TGCGCCACTCGGACTAGCGGTAACACAGATACGCAGTATTTT; CDR3aa: CATRTSGNTDTQYF
j_gene: TRBJ1-6; v_gene: TRBV4-2; abundance: NA; d_gene: TRBD1; len: 17; CDR3nt: TGTGCCAGCAGCCAAGAGTTGGGGCAGGGGGTTTCTTCACCCCTCCACTTT; CDR3aa: CASSQELGQGVSSPLHF
j_gene: TRBJ2-7; v_gene: TRBV5-4; abundance: NA; d_gene: TRBD1; len: 14; CDR3nt: TGTGCCAGCAGTCTCGACAGGGGGCTCAACGAGCAGTACTTC; CDR3aa: CASSLDRGLNEQYF
j_gene: TRBJ2-3; v_gene: TRBV28; abundance: NA; d_gene: NA; len: 19; CDR3nt: TGTGCCAGCCCCCCACTACCCGGGACACCATCGATTAGCACAGATACGCAGTATTTT; CDR3aa: CASPPLPGTPSISTDTQYF
j_gene: TRBJ2-1; v_gene: TRBV7-6; abundance: NA; d_gene: NA; len: 18; CDR3nt: TGTGCCAGCAGCTTAGCGGGAGCTCCTAAATTTGCCTACAATGAGCAGTTCTTC; CDR3aa: CASSLAGAPKFAYNEQFF
j_gene: TRBJ2-7; v_gene: TRBV5-5; abundance: NA; d_gene: TRBD1; len: 16; CDR3nt: TGTGCCAGCAGCTCATTTTTAGGGGGCTACTCCTACGAGCAGTACTTC; CDR3aa: CASSSFLGGYSYEQYF
j_gene: TRBJ1-1; v_gene: TRBV18; abundance: NA; d_gene: TRBD1; len: 15; CDR3nt: TGTGCCAGCTCACCAGACAGGGACATGAACACTGAAGCTTTCTTT; CDR3aa: CASSPDRDMNTEAFF
j_gene: TRBJ2-7; v_gene: TRBV7-2; abundance: NA; d_gene: TRBD2; len: 17; CDR3nt: TGTGCCAGCAGCCTAGTAATCACTGCGGGGGGGCGCGACGAGCAGTACTTC; CDR3aa: CASSLVITAGGRDEQYF
j_gene: TRBJ2-7; v_gene: TRBV21-1; abundance: NA; d_gene: NA; len: 15; CDR3nt: TGTGCCAGCAGCAATCGGGGGGCGGTGACGTACGAGCAGTACTTC; CDR3aa: CASSNRGAVTYEQYF
j_gene: TRBJ1-2; v_gene: TRBV5-1; abundance: NA; d_gene: TRBD1; len: 16; CDR3nt: TGCGCCAGCAGCTTGGGGGACAGCAGACTAAACTATGGCTACACCTTC; CDR3aa: CASSLGDSRLNYGYTF
j_gene: TRBJ2-5; v_gene: TRBV19; abundance: NA; d_gene: TRBD2; len: 17; CDR3nt: TGTGCCAGTAGTATAGGGTTAGCGGGGACGCTTGAAGAGACCCAGTACTTC; CDR3aa: CASSIGLAGTLEETQYF
j_gene: TRBJ2-5; v_gene: TRBV4-1; abundance: NA; d_gene: TRBD1; len: 14; CDR3nt: TGCGCCAGCAGCTCGTACAGGGGGCGGGAGACCCAGTACTTC; CDR3aa: CASSSYRGRETQYF
j_gene: TRBJ2-1; v_gene: TRBV20-1; abundance: NA; d_gene: TRBD2; len: 11; CDR3nt: TGCAGTGCTCCTAGCGGCAATGAGCAGTTCTTC; CDR3aa: CSAPSGNEQFF
j_gene: TRBJ2-1; v_gene: TRBV29-1; abundance: NA; d_gene: TRBD2; len: 14; CDR3nt: TGCAGCGCCTCGGGGACTAGAGGGTACAATGAGCAGTTCTTC; CDR3aa: CSASGTRGYNEQFF